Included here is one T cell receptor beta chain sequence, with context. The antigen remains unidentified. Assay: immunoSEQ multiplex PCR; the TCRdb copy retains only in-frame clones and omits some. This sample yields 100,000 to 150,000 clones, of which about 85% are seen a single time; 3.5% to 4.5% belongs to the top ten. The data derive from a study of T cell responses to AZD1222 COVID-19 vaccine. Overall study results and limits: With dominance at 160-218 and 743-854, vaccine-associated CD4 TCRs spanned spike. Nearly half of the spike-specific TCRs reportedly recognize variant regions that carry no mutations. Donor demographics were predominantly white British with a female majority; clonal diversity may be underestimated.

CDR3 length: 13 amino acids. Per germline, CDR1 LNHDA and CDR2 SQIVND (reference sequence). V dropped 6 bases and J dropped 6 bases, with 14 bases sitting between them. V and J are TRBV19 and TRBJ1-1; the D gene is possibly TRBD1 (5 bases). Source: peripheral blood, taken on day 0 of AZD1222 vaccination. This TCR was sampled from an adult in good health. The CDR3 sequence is CASSPGGRPEAFF. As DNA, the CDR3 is TGTGCCAGTAGCCCGGGGGGGAGGCCTGAAGCTTTCTTT.